Each of the 2 T cell receptor beta chains below was sequenced from the same sample in a study of Ad26.COV2.S vaccination and SARS-CoV-2 variants. TCRdb's table, derived via immunoSEQ multiplex PCR, lists solely in-frame clones and lacks some. Of approximately 300,000 clones in the sample, roughly 86% were seen once. The sample's treatment: 15 to 20 received Ad26.COV2.S at low or high dose, single or two shots; roughly five received placebo; per-sample allocation not given. Day 63 after the first vaccine or placebo injection was the time point for sampling. Sequenced here: peripheral blood, sampled in a trial of Ad26.COV2.S vaccine versus placebo. The source is a person aged 18 to 65 who received the Ad26.COV2.S COVID-19 vaccine or a placebo.

The rearrangement joins TRBV5-5 to TRBJ1-2, with 9 positions matching TRBD1. The junction had 10 bases not matched to a gene; V was cut back by 4 bases and J by 3 bases. CDR1 SGHKS and CDR2 YYEKEE come from the germline V gene (reference sequence). The CDR3 loop spans 16 amino acids. CDR3 residues: CASSVTETGGYYGYTF. The CDR3 DNA sequence: TGTGCCAGCAGCGTCACCGAAACAGGGGGCTACTATGGCTACACCTTC.

This clone occurred a few times. This chain connects TRBV7-2 to TRBJ2-2; D ambiguous. The CDR3 spans 15 residues. Trimming took off 8 bases at V and 0 bases at J, with 13 bases between the two ends. The V gene's germline CDR1 is SGHTA and CDR2 FQGNSA. The CDR3 coding sequence is TGTGCCAGCTCTCAGATGCCGCCGAACACCGGGGAGCTGTTTTTT. Protein sequence: CASSQMPPNTGELFF.